One sample yielded the 28 T cell receptor beta chains listed below, sequenced in a study of T-cell reconstitution after alpha-beta-depleted transplantation in children. Preparing the TCRbeta library involved the use of unique molecular identifiers. TCRdb re-called the PCR reads with MiXCR, one entry per CDR3 protein. Found here are almost 500,000 distinct CDR3 sequences, around 13% of them singletons; the top ten hold about 5.4%. Material: PBMCs from the stem cell graft donor, obtained from the stem cell graft. The receptors shown here come from a human donor who donated a stem cell graft to a child with combined immunodeficiency.

This clonotype was found many times. The chain recombines TRBV7-6 with TRBJ1-1; D unclear. Germline CDR1 is SGHVS and CDR2 is FNYEAQ. The CDR3 runs 13 residues. Trimming removed 10 bases from V and 1 base from J, with 13 bases in between. In DNA, the CDR3 is TGTGCCACCTCTCCTTTCCCGAACACTGAAGCTTTCTTT. As protein: CATSPFPNTEAFF.

There are a few counts of this clonotype. CDR3 DNA: TGTGCCACCAGTCCCGGATTCCACCCACTAACAGATACGCAGTATTTT. Translation gives CATSPGFHPLTDTQYF. The V and J genes are TRBV24-1 and TRBJ2-3, with no clear D. With 6 bases removed from V and 3 bases from J, the gap between germline ends came to 18 bases. Germline CDR1 and CDR2: KGHDR and SFDVKD. This CDR3 is built from 16 residues.

This clonotype was detected many times. The V call is TRBV5-1, the J call TRBJ2-5, with 7 nucleotides matching TRBD2. The CDR3 has 20 amino acids. Unmatched junction bases numbered 23, after V lost 2 bases and J lost 4 bases. CDR1 and CDR2 from the germline V gene are SGHRS and YFSETQ. The CDR3 DNA reads as TGCGCCAGCAGCTTTTCTGGGGTTCTGGCGGGAGAGGGCCAGCGAGAGACCCAGTACTTC. Translated, it gives CASSFSGVLAGEGQRETQYF.

This clonotype was counted only a few times. This chain connects TRBV12-3 or TRBV12-4 to TRBJ1-2, with TRBD1 as a possible D gene (6 bases). The ends were cut back, 5 bases at V and 4 bases at J, with 11 bases in the middle. The CDR3 loop spans 13 amino acids. The CDR3 reads CASSKQGVYGYTF. As DNA, the CDR3 is TGTGCCAGCAGTAAACAGGGCGTCTATGGCTACACCTTC.

This clonotype was seen more than once but under ten times. This chain joins TRBV12-3 or TRBV12-4 and TRBJ1-5; D ambiguous. The V end lost 2 bases, the J end lost 0 bases, and 8 bases lay between the germline ends. This CDR3 is 15 amino acids long. This CDR3 reads CASSLWENSNQPQHF. CDR3 nucleotides: TGTGCCAGCAGTTTATGGGAAAATAGCAATCAGCCCCAGCATTTT.

This clonotype occurred a few times. This chain links TRBV12-3 or TRBV12-4 with TRBJ2-1; 8 bases align to TRBD1. This CDR3 has 14 amino acids. V lost 7 bases and J lost 5; bases outside the gene matches: 7. The CDR3 loop reads CASTPGQANNEQFF. CDR3 in DNA: TGTGCCAGCACCCCGGGACAGGCAAACAATGAGCAGTTCTTC.

The chain employs TRBV6-1 and TRBJ2-6; D is unresolved. CDR1 and CDR2 (germline): MNHNS, SASEGT. Between the trimmed V and J ends, which lost 9 bases and 0 bases, there was a span of 6 bases. The CDR3 loop spans 13 amino acids. Written as DNA, the CDR3 is TGTGCCAGTACACTCTCTGGGGCCAACGTCCTGACTTTC. As protein: CASTLSGANVLTF.

The table lists this clonotype with many counts. This chain uses TRBV27 with TRBJ2-7; 12 bases are a match to TRBD2. V lost 6 bases, J lost 2 bases, and 5 bases stayed unmatched. CDR3 size: 15 residues. The germline V gene encodes CDR1 MNHEY and CDR2 SMNVEV (reference sequence). The CDR3: CASRRRLAGAYEQYF. In DNA, the CDR3 is TGTGCCAGCAGGCGAAGACTAGCGGGAGCCTACGAGCAGTACTTC.

This chain links TRBV12-3 or TRBV12-4 with TRBJ1-2, with TRBD1 as a possible D gene (6 bases). The V gene lost 5 bases and the J gene lost 3 bases, with 16 bases spanning the gap. This CDR3 is built from 15 residues. The CDR3 loop reads CASSLGGGADYGYTF. DNA for the CDR3: TGTGCCAGCAGTCTAGGGGGGGGCGCCGACTATGGCTACACCTTC.

This clonotype was counted only a few times. The genes are TRBV11-2 and TRBJ2-3; 8 bases align to TRBD2. Germline V gene sequence: CDR1 SGHAT, CDR2 FQNNGV. V dropped 3 bases and J dropped 2; count of bases not matched to a gene: 16. The CDR3 is made up of 19 amino acids. The CDR3 DNA reads TGTGCCAGCAGCTTCCCATCGGACAGCGGGGGCGGTAACACAGATACGCAGTATTTT. Protein: CASSFPSDSGGGNTDTQYF.

This clonotype has just a few counts. V gene TRBV12-3 or TRBV12-4 combines with J gene TRBJ1-6; a possible D gene is TRBD1 (6 bases). CDR3 size: 18 residues. V shed 1 base and J shed 4 bases, with 17 bases lying between them. CDR3 DNA sequence: TGTGCCAGCAGTTTAGGGTACGGGGGCCTTACTTATAATTCACCCCTCCACTTT. This translates into CASSLGYGGLTYNSPLHF.

Many counts were recorded for this clonotype. The V call is TRBV18, the J call TRBJ2-7, with D possibly being TRBD1 (5 bases). This CDR3 comprises 13 residues. The V end was cut by 0 bases, the J end by 2 bases, with 5 bases between. Per germline, CDR1 KGHSH and CDR2 LQKENI. The CDR3 region is CASSPPGAYEQYF. As DNA, the CDR3 is TGTGCCAGCTCACCACCAGGGGCCTACGAGCAGTACTTC.

In DNA, the CDR3 is TGTGCCAGCAGGGCTGACAGGGGGCGTAATGAGCAGTTCTTC. It is translated as CASRADRGRNEQFF. The J gene is TRBJ2-1, the V gene TRBV28, with 10 bases lining up with TRBD1. V shed 6 bases and J 7 bases; nucleotides not matched to a gene: 6. This CDR3 has 14 amino acids. Germline V CDR1 and CDR2: MDHEN, SYDVKM.

The chain links TRBV27 to TRBJ1-5; D uncertain. CDR1 MNHEY and CDR2 SMNVEV come from the germline V gene (reference sequence). V was cut by 5 bases and J by 5 bases, with 10 bases left in between. This CDR3 spans 13 amino acids. CDR3 DNA sequence: TGTGCCAGCAGTGGTGGCTATGATCAGCCCCAGCATTTT. Amino acid sequence: CASSGGYDQPQHF.

This clonotype has just a few counts. This chain connects TRBV6-2 or TRBV6-3 to TRBJ2-7; 12 nucleotides match TRBD2. The CDR3 is made up of 17 amino acids. V was clipped by 6 bases and J by 3 bases; unmatched bases: 12. CDR1 and CDR2 (germline): MNHEY, SVGEGT. Here the CDR3 reads CASSPSSGRAAIYEQYF. The CDR3 DNA reads TGTGCCAGCAGCCCGTCTAGCGGGAGGGCTGCTATCTACGAGCAGTACTTC.

This clonotype has a handful of counts. DNA for the CDR3: TGTGCCAGCAGTTCCGACAGGGCCAGCCTCTTCTACGAGCAGTACTTC. This encodes CASSSDRASLFYEQYF. The V gene is TRBV28, the J gene TRBJ2-7; 7 bases match TRBD1. The CDR3 contains 16 residues. The germline gives CDR1 MDHEN, CDR2 SYDVKM. Unmatched junction bases numbered 12, after V lost 4 bases and J lost 3 bases.

Many counts were recorded for this clonotype. The gene calls are TRBV18 and TRBJ2-5; D tentatively fits TRBD1 or TRBD2 (5 bases each). This CDR3 region has 17 residues. V lost 3 bases and J lost 5, with 22 bases in between. Germline V gives CDR1 KGHSH, CDR2 LQKENI. CDR3 sequence (DNA): TGTGCCAGCTCACCGTACGGACTCGAGCGCTGGGGGGAGACCCAGTACTTC. Amino acids: CASSPYGLERWGETQYF.

A few counts support this clonotype. J is TRBJ2-3 and V is TRBV4-1; 9 bases are shared with TRBD1. V gave up 4 bases and J gave up 2 bases; unmatched junction bases: 7. The CDR3 is 16 residues long. CDR1 MGHRA and CDR2 YSYEKL come from the germline V gene. The CDR3 loop is CASSRPRDRATDTQYF. As DNA, the CDR3 is TGCGCCAGCAGCCGACCTAGGGACAGGGCCACAGATACGCAGTATTTT.

About this clonotype itself: A much larger clonotype is one base distant, so this may be a read error. The chain combines TRBV29-1 with TRBJ2-2, with D maybe TRBD1 (5 bases). Germline lookup yields CDR1 SQVTM and CDR2 ANQGSEA. The CDR3 totals 15 residues. The V and J ends lost 5 bases and 4 bases respectively, with 17 bases between them. Here the CDR3 reads CSVRGPRPSTGELFF. The CDR3 bases are TGCAGCGTTAGGGGTCCACGGCCGAGCACCGGGGAGCTGTTTTTT.

This clonotype was detected many times. The V call is TRBV29-1, the J call TRBJ2-1; 13 bases line up with TRBD2. This CDR3 has 14 amino acids. Germline-derived CDR1 and CDR2 are SQVTM and ANQGSEA. With V trimmed by 7 bases and J by 4 bases, 4 bases remained unmatched. The CDR3 sequence is CSAGTSGVYNEQFF. The CDR3, as DNA: TGCAGCGCCGGGACTAGCGGGGTTTACAATGAGCAGTTCTTC.

This clonotype was detected a few times. The chain recombines TRBV7-2 with TRBJ2-7; 8 nucleotides match TRBD2. The CDR3 is 16 residues long. Trimming removed 5 bases from V and 2 bases from J; junction bases left unmatched: 11. Looked up from germline, CDR1 is SGHTA and CDR2 is FQGNSA. The CDR3 DNA reads TGTGCCAGCAGCGGTCGTATAGCGGGGTTGACCTACGAGCAGTACTTC. Its protein product is CASSGRIAGLTYEQYF.

In this sample, this clonotype turned up many times. This chain links TRBV7-9 with TRBJ2-7, with 7 bases aligning to TRBD2. The CDR3 totals 14 residues. The V gene's germline CDR1 is SEHNR and CDR2 FQNEAQ (reference sequence). With V trimmed by 3 bases and J by 3 bases, 5 bases remained unmatched. CDR3: CASSFLGGGYEQYF. DNA of the CDR3: TGTGCCAGCAGCTTCCTGGGCGGGGGCTACGAGCAGTACTTC.

This clonotype has at least ten counts. V is TRBV4-2 and J is TRBJ2-7, with D uncertain. V lost 0 bases and J lost 6, with 12 bases in between. CDR1 LGHNA and CDR2 YNFKEQ come from the germline V gene. This CDR3 comprises 14 residues. The CDR3 coding sequence is TGTGCCAGCAGCCAAGATTTGGCCCCTTCCGAGCAGTACTTC. Its protein product is CASSQDLAPSEQYF.

This clonotype has ten or more counts. The chain's CDR3 is CASSLSGFQYEQYF. The CDR3 DNA is TGTGCCAGCAGTTTATCGGGGTTTCAATACGAGCAGTACTTC. The V gene is TRBV12-3 or TRBV12-4, the J gene TRBJ2-7, with D possibly being TRBD2 (5 bases). With 2 bases removed from V and 4 bases from J, the gap between germline ends came to 12 bases. The CDR3 sequence is 14 residues long.

This clonotype occurred a few times. The rearrangement joins TRBV12-3 or TRBV12-4 to TRBJ2-4, with D unclear. The CDR3 runs 15 residues. Trimming left V 4 bases short and J 5 bases short, with 15 bases between. CDR3 DNA sequence: TGTGCCAGCAGTTCCCTGGGTGGGGTCGAAAACATTCAGTACTTC. Its protein product is CASSSLGGVENIQYF.

This clonotype was seen a few times. The CDR3 DNA is TGTGCCATCAGTGACCAGACACAAGAGACCCAGTACTTC. Its protein product is CAISDQTQETQYF. The chain has TRBV10-3 and TRBJ2-5; D is uncertain. This CDR3 region has 13 residues. V lost 3 bases to trimming and J lost 2 bases, with 7 bases between them. The germline CDR1 and CDR2 sequences are ENHRY and SYGVKD.

This clonotype was detected only a few times. The chain couples TRBV12-3 or TRBV12-4 to TRBJ2-3; TRBD2 aligns across 15 bases. The ends lost 5 bases at V and 4 bases at J; junction bases unmatched: 7. There are 17 residues in the CDR3. CDR3 amino acids: CASSPGLAGGRPDTQYF. CDR3 sequence (DNA): TGTGCCAGCAGTCCCGGACTAGCGGGGGGGCGGCCAGATACGCAGTATTTT.

The sample holds many counts of this clonotype. The chain joins TRBV20-1 to TRBJ2-7, with D hard to call. Germline CDR1 reads DFQATT; CDR2 reads SNEGSKA (reference sequence). Trimming stripped 3 bases from V and 3 bases from J, with 12 bases between. This CDR3 contains 13 residues. The chain's CDR3 is CSASSLGNYEQYF. The CDR3 coding sequence is TGCAGTGCTAGTAGCCTGGGGAACTACGAGCAGTACTTC.